The 9 T cell receptor beta chains listed next were all sequenced from one sample in a study of blood T cell repertoires in COVID-19. TCRdb's table, derived via immunoSEQ multiplex PCR, lists solely in-frame clones and lacks some. The sample holds 350,000 or so clones, around nine tenths seen once. The sequenced sample was peripheral blood. These receptors were obtained from a woman aged 55-70 years with COVID-19, enrolled during active disease.

The V call is TRBV6-5, the J call TRBJ1-1; D is possibly TRBD1 (6 bases). This CDR3 has 16 residues. Deletions cut 0 bases from V and 6 bases from J, with 17 bases between. Germline V gene lookup returns CDR1 MNHEY and CDR2 SVGAGI. The CDR3 DNA reads as TGTGCCAGCAGTTACTCTTCCGGGGGGGGGCAGGCTGAAGCTTTCTTT. This codes for CASSYSSGGGQAEAFF.

J is TRBJ1-1 and V is TRBV27, with 9 bases fitting TRBD1. Germline values: CDR1 MNHEY, CDR2 SMNVEV (reference sequence). The CDR3 is 18 residues long. The V gene end was trimmed by 7 bases and the J gene end by 1 base; junction bases not matched to a gene: 16. The CDR3 spells CASTTGTGGRRKNTEAFF. Here the CDR3 DNA reads TGTGCCAGCACCACAGGAACAGGGGGCCGGAGGAAGAACACTGAAGCTTTCTTT.

The genes are TRBV3-1 (or the pseudogene TRBV3-2) and TRBJ2-7; a weak D match, TRBD2 (5 bases). Germline assignment: CDR1 LGHDT and CDR2 YNNKEL (reference sequence). Trimming pared 4 bases from V and 10 bases from J, leaving 14 bases between. This CDR3 is 12 amino acids long. The CDR3 nucleotides are TGTGCCAGCAGCCTCGGGGTGGGCGAACAGTACTTC. This encodes CASSLGVGEQYF.

This chain joins TRBV3-1 (or the pseudogene TRBV3-2) and TRBJ1-1; 10 positions match TRBD1. CDR3 length: 15 amino acids. The ends lost 6 bases at V and 5 bases at J; junction bases unmatched: 9. Germline V CDR1 and CDR2: LGHDT, YNNKEL (reference sequence). CDR3 sequence reads: CASRLRQGARTEAFF. The CDR3 DNA sequence: TGTGCCAGCAGACTGAGACAGGGGGCGCGGACTGAAGCTTTCTTT.

V is TRBV19 and J is TRBJ2-4, with TRBD1 matching 12 bases. V shed 7 bases, J shed 2 bases, and the junction held 27 bases outside the gene matches. The CDR3 has 23 residues. Germline V gene lookup returns CDR1 LNHDA and CDR2 SQIVND (reference sequence). For the CDR3, the DNA is TGTGCCAGTACCCCGGGACAGGGGGCTTCTACGCCCAACTGGGGCCACTCCAAAAACATTCAGTACTTC. This encodes CASTPGQGASTPNWGHSKNIQYF.

This clone showed up just once. The V and J genes are TRBV27 and TRBJ1-1, with 7 bases that match TRBD1. With 6 bases clipped from V and 4 bases from J, the junction kept 5 bases outside the gene matches. The CDR3 runs to 13 residues. The V gene's germline CDR1 is MNHEY and CDR2 SMNVEV (reference sequence). In nucleotides, the CDR3 is TGTGCCAGCAGCGTCTACAGGGGCACTGAAGCTTTCTTT. Translation: CASSVYRGTEAFF.

The gene calls are TRBV27 and TRBJ1-2; no clear D. This CDR3 is built from 13 residues. Germline V gives CDR1 MNHEY, CDR2 SMNVEV (reference sequence). Trimming took off 5 bases at V and 4 bases at J, with 11 bases between the two ends. The CDR3 spells CASSPTVGYGYTF. The DNA for the CDR3 is TGTGCCAGCAGTCCTACAGTTGGCTATGGCTACACCTTC.

The chain recombines TRBV5-1 with TRBJ1-2; TRBD1 agrees at 9 bases. V trimming: 4 bases; J trimming: 7 bases; junction bases outside the gene matches: 8. The CDR3 spans 14 residues. The germline CDR1 and CDR2 sequences are SGHRS and YFSETQ. The CDR3 protein is CASSPQGQGSGYTF. CDR3 sequence (DNA): TGCGCCAGCAGCCCCCAGGGACAGGGAAGTGGCTACACCTTC.

The V call is TRBV28, the J call TRBJ1-4; 7 nucleotides line up with TRBD1. The CDR3 covers 11 residues. V shed 3 bases, J shed 14 bases, and the junction held 3 bases outside the gene matches. Germline V gene data show CDR1 as MDHEN and CDR2 as SYDVKM. The CDR3 coding sequence is TGTGCCAGCAGTTTCGGACAGGACCTGTTTTTT. Translated, it gives CASSFGQDLFF.